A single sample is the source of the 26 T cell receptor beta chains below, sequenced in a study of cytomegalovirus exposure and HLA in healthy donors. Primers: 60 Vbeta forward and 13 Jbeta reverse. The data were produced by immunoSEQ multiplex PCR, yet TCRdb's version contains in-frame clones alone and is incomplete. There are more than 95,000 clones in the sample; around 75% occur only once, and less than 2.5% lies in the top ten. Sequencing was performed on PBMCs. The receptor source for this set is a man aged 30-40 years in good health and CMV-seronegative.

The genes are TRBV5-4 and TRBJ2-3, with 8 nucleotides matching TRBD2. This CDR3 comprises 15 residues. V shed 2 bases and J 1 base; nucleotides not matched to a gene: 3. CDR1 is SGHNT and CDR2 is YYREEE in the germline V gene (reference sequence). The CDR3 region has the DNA TGTGCCAGCAGCTTAGCGGGGGCGGGCACAGATACGCAGTATTTT. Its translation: CASSLAGAGTDTQYF.

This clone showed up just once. The DNA for the CDR3 is TGTGCCAGCAGCGTAGGACTGGAGGGCTACGAGCAGTACTTC. Translating gives CASSVGLEGYEQYF. J is TRBJ2-5 and V is TRBV9; D perhaps matches TRBD2 (6 bases). The end of the DNA aligns better with TRBJ2-7, so the J call may be wrong. CDR3 length: 14 amino acids. The V gene's germline CDR1 is SGDLS and CDR2 YYNGEE.

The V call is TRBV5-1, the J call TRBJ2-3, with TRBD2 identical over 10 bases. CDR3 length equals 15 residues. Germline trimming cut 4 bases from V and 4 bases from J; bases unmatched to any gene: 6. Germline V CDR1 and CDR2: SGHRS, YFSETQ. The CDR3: CASSDEGLAADTQYF. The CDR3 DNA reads TGCGCCAGCAGCGACGAAGGACTAGCGGCAGATACGCAGTATTTT.

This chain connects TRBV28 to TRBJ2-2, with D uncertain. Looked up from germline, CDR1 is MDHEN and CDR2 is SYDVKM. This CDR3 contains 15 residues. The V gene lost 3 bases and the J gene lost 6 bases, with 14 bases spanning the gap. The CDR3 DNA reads TGTGCCAGCAGTTTCCCCCTAGTAAGAGCCGGGGAGCTGTTTTTT. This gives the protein CASSFPLVRAGELFF. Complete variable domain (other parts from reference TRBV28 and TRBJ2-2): DVKVTQSSRYLVKRTGEKVFLECVQDMDHENMFWYRQDPGLGLRLIYFSYDVKMKEKGDIPEGYSVSREKKERFSLILESASTNQTSMYLCASSFPLVRAGELFFGEGSRLTVL.

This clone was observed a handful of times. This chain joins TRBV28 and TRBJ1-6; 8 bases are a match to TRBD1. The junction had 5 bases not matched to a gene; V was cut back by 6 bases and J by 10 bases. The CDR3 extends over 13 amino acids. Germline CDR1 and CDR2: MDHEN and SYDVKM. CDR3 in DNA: TGTGCCAGCAGATTTACAGGGGGATCACCCCTCCACTTT. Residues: CASRFTGGSPLHF.

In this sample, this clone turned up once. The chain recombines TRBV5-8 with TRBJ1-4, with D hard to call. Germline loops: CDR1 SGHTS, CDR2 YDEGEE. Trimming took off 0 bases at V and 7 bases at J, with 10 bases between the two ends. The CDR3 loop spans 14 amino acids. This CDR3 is CASSLGAGSEKLFF. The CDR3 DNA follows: TGTGCCAGCAGCTTGGGAGCGGGTAGTGAAAAACTGTTTTTT.

The CDR3: CASSPMTQGPTNEKLFF. CDR3 bases: TGTGCCAGCTCACCAATGACCCAGGGTCCAACTAATGAAAAACTGTTTTTT. The J gene is TRBJ1-4, the V gene TRBV18; TRBD1 is a possible D gene (5 bases). Deletions cut 2 bases from V and 0 bases from J, with 13 bases between. Germline V gene lookup returns CDR1 KGHSH and CDR2 LQKENI. The CDR3 sequence is 17 residues long.

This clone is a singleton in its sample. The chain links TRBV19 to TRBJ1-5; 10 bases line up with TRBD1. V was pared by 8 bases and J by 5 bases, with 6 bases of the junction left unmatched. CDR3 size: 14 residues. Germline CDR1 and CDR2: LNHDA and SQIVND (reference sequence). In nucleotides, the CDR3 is TGTGCCAGTCTCGGACAGGGGGGGTATCAGCCCCAGCATTTT. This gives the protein CASLGQGGYQPQHF. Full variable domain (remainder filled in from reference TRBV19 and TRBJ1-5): DGGITQSPKYLFRKEGQNVTLSCEQNLNHDAMYWYRQDPGQGLRLIYYSQIVNDFQKGDIAEGYSVSREKKESFPLTVTSAQKNPTAFYLCASLGQGGYQPQHFGDGTRLSIL.

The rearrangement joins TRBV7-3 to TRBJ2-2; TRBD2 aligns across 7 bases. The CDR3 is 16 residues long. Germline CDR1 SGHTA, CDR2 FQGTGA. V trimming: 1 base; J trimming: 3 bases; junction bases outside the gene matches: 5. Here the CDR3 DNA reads TGTGCCAGCAGCTTAAGGCGGGGGACCGACACCGGGGAGCTGTTTTTT. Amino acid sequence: CASSLRRGTDTGELFF.

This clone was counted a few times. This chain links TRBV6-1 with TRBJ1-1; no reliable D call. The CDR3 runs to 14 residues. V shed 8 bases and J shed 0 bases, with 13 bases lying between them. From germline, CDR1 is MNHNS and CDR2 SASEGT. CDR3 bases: TGTGCCAGCCATAGAAGTTACTTGAACACTGAAGCTTTCTTT. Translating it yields CASHRSYLNTEAFF.

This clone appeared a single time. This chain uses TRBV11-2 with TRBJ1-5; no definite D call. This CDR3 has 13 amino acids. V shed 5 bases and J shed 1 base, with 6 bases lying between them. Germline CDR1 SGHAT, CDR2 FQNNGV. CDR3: CASSISSNQPQHF. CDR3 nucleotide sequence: TGTGCCAGCAGCATTAGCAGCAATCAGCCCCAGCATTTT.

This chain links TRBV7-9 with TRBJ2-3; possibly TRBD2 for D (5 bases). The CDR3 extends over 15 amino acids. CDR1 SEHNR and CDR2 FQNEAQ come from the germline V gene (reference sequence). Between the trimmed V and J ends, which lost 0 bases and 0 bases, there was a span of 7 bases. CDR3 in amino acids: CASSLARTSTDTQYF. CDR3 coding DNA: TGTGCCAGCAGCTTAGCGAGGACTAGCACAGATACGCAGTATTTT. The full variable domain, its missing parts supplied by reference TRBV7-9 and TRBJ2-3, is DTGVSQNPRHKITKRGQNVTFRCDPISEHNRLYWYRQTLGQGPEFLTYFQNEAQLEKSRLLSDRFSAERPKGSFSTLEIQRTEQGDSAMYLCASSLARTSTDTQYFGPGTRLTVL.

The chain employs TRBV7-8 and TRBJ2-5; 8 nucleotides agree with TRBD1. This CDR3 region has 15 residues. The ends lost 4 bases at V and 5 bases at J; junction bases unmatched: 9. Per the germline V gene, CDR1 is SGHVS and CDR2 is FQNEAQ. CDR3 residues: CASSSQGAMRETQYF. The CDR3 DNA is TGTGCCAGCAGCTCGCAGGGGGCGATGCGGGAGACCCAGTACTTC.

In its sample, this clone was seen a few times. The CDR3 is CASSSVGANVLTF. As DNA, the CDR3 is TGTGCCAGCAGCTCGGTTGGGGCCAACGTCCTGACTTTC. The chain combines TRBV7-9 with TRBJ2-6; D uncertain. V was clipped by 4 bases and J by 3 bases, with 4 bases between them. The CDR3 has 13 amino acids. Germline V gene lookup returns CDR1 SEHNR and CDR2 FQNEAQ (reference sequence).

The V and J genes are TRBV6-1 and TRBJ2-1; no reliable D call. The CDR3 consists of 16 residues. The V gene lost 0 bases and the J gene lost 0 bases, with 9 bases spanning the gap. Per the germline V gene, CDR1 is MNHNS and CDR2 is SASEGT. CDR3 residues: CASSEAATRSYNEQFF. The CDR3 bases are TGTGCCAGCAGTGAAGCGGCGACTCGCTCCTACAATGAGCAGTTCTTC.

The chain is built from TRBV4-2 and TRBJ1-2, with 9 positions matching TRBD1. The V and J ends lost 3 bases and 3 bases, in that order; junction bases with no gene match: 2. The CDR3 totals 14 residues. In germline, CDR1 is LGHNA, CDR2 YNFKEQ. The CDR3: CASSQTGGHYGYTF. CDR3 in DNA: TGTGCCAGCAGCCAGACAGGGGGACACTATGGCTACACCTTC.

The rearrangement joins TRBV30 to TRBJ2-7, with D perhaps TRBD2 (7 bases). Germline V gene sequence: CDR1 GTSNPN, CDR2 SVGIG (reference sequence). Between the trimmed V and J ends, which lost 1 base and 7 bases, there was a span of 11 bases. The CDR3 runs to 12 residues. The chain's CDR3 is CAWSGGGEEQYF. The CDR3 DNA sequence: TGTGCCTGGAGTGGGGGGGGCGAGGAGCAGTACTTC.

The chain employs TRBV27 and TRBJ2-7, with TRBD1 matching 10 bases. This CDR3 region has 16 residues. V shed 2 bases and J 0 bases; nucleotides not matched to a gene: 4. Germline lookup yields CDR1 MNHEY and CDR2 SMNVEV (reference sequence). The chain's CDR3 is CASSLLGTGASYEQYF. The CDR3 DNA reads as TGTGCCAGCAGTTTACTCGGGACAGGGGCCTCCTACGAGCAGTACTTC.

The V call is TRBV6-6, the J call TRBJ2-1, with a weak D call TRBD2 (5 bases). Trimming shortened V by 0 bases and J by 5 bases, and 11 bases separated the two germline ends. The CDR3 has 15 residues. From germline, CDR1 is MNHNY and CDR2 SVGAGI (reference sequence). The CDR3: CASSYSLAQDNEQFF. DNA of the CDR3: TGTGCCAGCAGTTACTCCCTAGCCCAGGACAATGAGCAGTTCTTC.

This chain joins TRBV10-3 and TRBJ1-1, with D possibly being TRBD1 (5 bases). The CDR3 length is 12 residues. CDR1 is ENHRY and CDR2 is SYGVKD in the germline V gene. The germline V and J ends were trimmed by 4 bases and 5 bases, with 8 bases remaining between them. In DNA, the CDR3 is TGTGCCATCAGTGTTGCAGGGACTGAAGCTTTCTTT. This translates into CAISVAGTEAFF.

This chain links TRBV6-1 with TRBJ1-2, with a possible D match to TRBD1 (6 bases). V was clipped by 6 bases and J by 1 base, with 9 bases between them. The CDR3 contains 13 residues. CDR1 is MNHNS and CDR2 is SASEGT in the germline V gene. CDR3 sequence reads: CASSPQGNYGYTF. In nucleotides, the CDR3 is TGTGCCAGCAGCCCACAGGGTAACTATGGCTACACCTTC.

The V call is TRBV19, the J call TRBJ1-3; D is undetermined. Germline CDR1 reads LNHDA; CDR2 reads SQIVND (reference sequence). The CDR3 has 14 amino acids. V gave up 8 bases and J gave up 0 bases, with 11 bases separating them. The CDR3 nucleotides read TGTGCCAGTCGAAGGAGCGGCTCTGGAAACACCATATATTTT. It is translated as CASRRSGSGNTIYF.

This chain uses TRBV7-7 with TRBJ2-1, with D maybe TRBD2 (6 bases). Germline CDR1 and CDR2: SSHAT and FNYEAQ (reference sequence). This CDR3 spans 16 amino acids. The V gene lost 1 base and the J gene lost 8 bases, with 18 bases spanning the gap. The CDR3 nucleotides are TGTGCCAGCAGCTTAGGTTGGGGGAGGCCCCGGGATGAGCAGTTCTTC. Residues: CASSLGWGRPRDEQFF.

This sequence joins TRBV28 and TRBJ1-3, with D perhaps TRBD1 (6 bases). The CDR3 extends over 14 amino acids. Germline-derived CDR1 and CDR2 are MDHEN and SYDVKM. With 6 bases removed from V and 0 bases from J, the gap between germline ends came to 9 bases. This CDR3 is CASRTGHSGNTIYF. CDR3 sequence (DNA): TGTGCCAGCAGGACAGGCCACTCTGGAAACACCATATATTTT.

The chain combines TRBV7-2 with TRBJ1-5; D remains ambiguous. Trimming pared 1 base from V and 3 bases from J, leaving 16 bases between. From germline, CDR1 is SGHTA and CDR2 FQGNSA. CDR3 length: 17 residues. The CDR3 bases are TGTGCCAGCAGCTTAGGGAGAGCAGGAGGTTACAATCAGCCCCAGCATTTT. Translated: CASSLGRAGGYNQPQHF.

DNA for the CDR3: TGCAGCGTCGCCGAAGGCGGGAGGTATCAGCCCCAGCATTTT. Protein sequence: CSVAEGGRYQPQHF. The chain links TRBV29-1 to TRBJ1-5, with D unclear. CDR3 size: 14 residues. V gave up 6 bases and J gave up 5 bases, with 17 bases separating them. Germline values: CDR1 SQVTM, CDR2 ANQGSEA. Using reference TRBV29-1 and TRBJ1-5 for the parts outside the CDR3, the full variable domain is SAVISQKPSRDICQRGTSLTIQCQVDSQVTMMFWYRQQPGQSLTLIATANQGSEATYESGFVIDKFPISRPNLTFSTLTVSNMSPEDSSIYLCSVAEGGRYQPQHFGDGTRLSIL.